Presented here are 22 T cell receptor beta chains from one specimen sequenced in a study of blood T cell repertoires in COVID-19. The table came from immunoSEQ multiplex PCR; TCRdb's copy has only in-frame clones and leaves some out. The table records 250,000 to 350,000 clones, approximately 88% of them present only once. Specimen: peripheral blood. These receptors originate from a human donor with COVID-19, enrolled during active disease. The donor label of this sample is uncertain.

The chain couples TRBV29-1 to TRBJ2-5; D possibly corresponds to TRBD2 (5 bases). The V gene's germline CDR1 is SQVTM and CDR2 ANQGSEA. Trimming pared 4 bases from V and 4 bases from J, leaving 13 bases between. The CDR3 consists of 13 residues. CDR3 sequence: CSVAGSHRETQYF. The CDR3 DNA follows: TGCAGCGTTGCGGGGTCCCACCGAGAGACCCAGTACTTC.

The chain has TRBV7-9 and TRBJ1-3; 10 bases are a match to TRBD1. Germline trimming cut 6 bases from V and 2 bases from J; bases unmatched to any gene: 10. This CDR3 spans 17 amino acids. CDR1 is SEHNR, CDR2 FQNEAQ, per germline (reference sequence). CDR3 residues: CASRGTGEPLAGNTIYF. CDR3 bases: TGTGCCAGCAGGGGGACAGGGGAGCCCCTTGCTGGAAACACCATATATTTT. The full variable domain, its missing parts supplied by reference TRBV7-9 and TRBJ1-3, is DTGVSQNPRHKITKRGQNVTFRCDPISEHNRLYWYRQTLGQGPEFLTYFQNEAQLEKSRLLSDRFSAERPKGSFSTLEIQRTEQGDSAMYLCASRGTGEPLAGNTIYFGEGSWLTVV.

The chain carries TRBV11-3 and TRBJ2-1, with D unresolved. The V end lost 1 base, the J end lost 6 bases, and 4 bases lay between the germline ends. In germline, CDR1 is SGHNT, CDR2 YENEEA. The CDR3 contains 12 residues. This chain's CDR3 is CASSLGLNEQFF. In DNA form, the CDR3 reads TGTGCCAGCAGCTTAGGGCTCAATGAGCAGTTCTTC.

The V call is TRBV5-6, the J call TRBJ2-7, with no clear D. In germline, CDR1 is SGHDT, CDR2 YYEEEE. V was trimmed by 1 base and J by 3 bases, leaving 14 bases between them. The CDR3 covers 15 residues. CDR3 DNA: TGTGCCAGCAGCTTGTTAGCTACACCGAACTACGAGCAGTACTTC. Translated: CASSLLATPNYEQYF.

The CDR3 sequence: CASSFFSGTDVNQPQHF. The CDR3 coding sequence is TGTGCCAGCAGTTTCTTCTCTGGGACAGATGTCAATCAGCCCCAGCATTTT. The rearrangement joins TRBV28 to TRBJ1-5; TRBD1 agrees at 7 bases. CDR1 and CDR2 from the germline V gene are MDHEN and SYDVKM. The CDR3 extends over 17 amino acids. V trimming: 3 bases; J trimming: 3 bases; junction bases outside the gene matches: 11.

The chain is built from TRBV19 and TRBJ2-5, with 9 bases identical to TRBD2. V lost 3 bases to trimming and J lost 1 base; unmatched junction nucleotides: 6. The V gene's germline CDR1 is LNHDA and CDR2 SQIVND (reference sequence). The CDR3 length is 16 residues. In DNA, the CDR3 is TGTGCCAGTAGTATCGGTCTAGCGGGGACCCAAGAGACCCAGTACTTC. It translates to CASSIGLAGTQETQYF.

The chain uses TRBV5-1 and TRBJ2-7; possibly TRBD2 for D (6 bases). The germline gives CDR1 SGHRS, CDR2 YFSETQ. This CDR3 comprises 16 residues. The V and J ends lost 0 bases and 5 bases respectively, with 18 bases between them. The CDR3 sequence: CASSLAERERGHEQYF. CDR3 DNA: TGCGCCAGCAGCTTGGCCGAACGGGAGAGAGGCCACGAGCAGTACTTC.

The chain joins TRBV30 to TRBJ1-1; TRBD1 matches 8 bases. The V segment lost 4 bases and the J segment 3 bases; nucleotides outside the gene matches: 7. In germline, CDR1 is GTSNPN, CDR2 SVGIG (reference sequence). The length of the CDR3 is 14 residues. The CDR3 loop is CAWTRTGRDTEAFF. Here the CDR3 DNA reads TGTGCCTGGACCCGGACAGGGAGGGACACTGAAGCTTTCTTT.

V and J are TRBV10-3 and TRBJ2-7; the D gene is possibly TRBD2 (6 bases). Germline V gene lookup returns CDR1 ENHRY and CDR2 SYGVKD. Trimming pared 3 bases from V and 2 bases from J, leaving 11 bases between. The CDR3 is 14 amino acids. The CDR3: CAISETGVTYEQYF. CDR3 nucleotide sequence: TGTGCCATCAGTGAAACGGGAGTCACCTACGAGCAGTACTTC.

The V and J genes are TRBV7-3 and TRBJ2-7, with 9 bases aligning to TRBD1. V shed 5 bases, J shed 2 bases, and the junction held 7 bases outside the gene matches. The CDR3 sequence is 15 residues long. Germline values: CDR1 SGHTA, CDR2 FQGTGA. CDR3 bases: TGTGCCAGCAGCCCACCGGACAGGGGCACCTACGAGCAGTACTTC. Protein sequence: CASSPPDRGTYEQYF.

The chain links TRBV6-2 or TRBV6-3 to TRBJ2-5; tentatively, D is TRBD2 (6 bases). Germline CDR1 MNHEY, CDR2 SVGEGT. V lost 0 bases and J lost 2, with 7 bases in between. The CDR3 is 14 residues long. The CDR3 bases are TGTGCCAGCAGTTACTCGGGGAGGCAAGAGACCCAGTACTTC. Protein product: CASSYSGRQETQYF.

V and J are TRBV30 and TRBJ1-2; 7 bases are shared with TRBD1. The CDR3 length is 17 residues. V lost 3 bases and J lost 6; bases outside the gene matches: 19. The germline gives CDR1 GTSNPN, CDR2 SVGIG (reference sequence). The CDR3 is CAWRRRGRGMALDGYTF. As DNA, the CDR3 is TGTGCCTGGAGGCGTCGGGGCAGGGGGATGGCTTTGGATGGCTACACCTTC.

In regard to this clone: The same CDR3 is also encoded by other DNA sequences in this sample. This chain links TRBV28 with TRBJ2-3, with D hard to call. CDR3 size: 14 residues. Germline CDR1 is MDHEN and CDR2 is SYDVKM. V lost 3 bases to trimming and J lost 2 bases, with 9 bases between them. The DNA for the CDR3 is TGTGCCAGCAGTTTGAAGATACACACAGATACGCAGTATTTT. It is translated as CASSLKIHTDTQYF.

CDR3 in amino acids: CASSQDFWREIVTDTQYF. DNA for the CDR3: TGTGCCAGCAGCCAAGATTTCTGGCGGGAGATCGTCACAGATACGCAGTATTTT. This chain joins TRBV14 and TRBJ2-3, with TRBD2 matching over 7 bases. The germline CDR1 and CDR2 sequences are SGHDN and FVKESK. After removal of 0 bases from V and 2 bases from J, the junction contained 11 bases not matched to a gene. The CDR3 has 18 residues.

The J gene is TRBJ1-1, the V gene TRBV10-3; possibly TRBD1 for D (5 bases). V was cut by 4 bases and J by 1 base, with 16 bases left in between. CDR1 and CDR2 from the germline V gene are ENHRY and SYGVKD. The CDR3 contains 16 residues. The CDR3 DNA reads TGTGCCATCAGTGCCCTCGGGGAGGGGTGGAACACTGAAGCTTTCTTT. This sequence encodes CAISALGEGWNTEAFF.

This clone has just a few counts. The J gene is TRBJ2-7, the V gene TRBV10-3, with 12 nucleotides matching TRBD2. The CDR3 runs to 15 residues. CDR1 is ENHRY and CDR2 is SYGVKD in the germline V gene. With V trimmed by 1 base and J by 5 bases, 3 bases remained unmatched. CDR3 region: CAISEFGLAGNEQYF. CDR3 nucleotide sequence: TGTGCCATCAGTGAGTTCGGACTAGCGGGAAACGAGCAGTACTTC.

V usage is TRBV7-9 and J usage is TRBJ2-7; a weak D match, TRBD2 (6 bases). V lost 5 bases and J 2 bases, leaving 13 bases between the germline ends. The CDR3 spans 14 residues. From germline, CDR1 is SEHNR and CDR2 FQNEAQ (reference sequence). The CDR3 here is CASSDRDFTYEQYF. In DNA form, the CDR3 reads TGTGCCAGCAGCGATCGGGACTTCACCTACGAGCAGTACTTC.

The chain combines TRBV7-8 with TRBJ2-1, with TRBD2 matching 8 bases. After removal of 1 base from V and 8 bases from J, the junction contained 4 bases not matched to a gene. The CDR3 has 14 residues. CDR1 SGHVS and CDR2 FQNEAQ come from the germline V gene. CDR3 amino acids: CASSLVWTSYEQFF. The CDR3 region has the DNA TGTGCCAGCAGCTTAGTGTGGACTAGCTATGAGCAGTTCTTC.

J is TRBJ2-6 and V is TRBV10-2; 8 bases are a match to TRBD1. The CDR3 consists of 15 residues. J lost 2 bases, V lost 4 bases, and 1 base had no gene match. CDR1 and CDR2 from the germline V gene are WSHSY and SAAADI. CDR3 region: CASSATGAGANVLTF. The CDR3 nucleotides are TGCGCCAGCAGTGCGACAGGGGCTGGGGCCAACGTCCTGACTTTC.

The V gene is TRBV25-1, the J gene TRBJ1-2; tentative D call: TRBD1 (6 bases). The CDR3 is 14 residues long. The germline V gene encodes CDR1 MGHDK and CDR2 SYGVNS. Trimming took 4 bases from V and 7 from J, leaving 16 bases between them. In DNA, the CDR3 is TGTGCCAGCAGTGGTAGGACAGCCCTAAGTGGCTACACCTTC. Encoded protein: CASSGRTALSGYTF.

The chain uses TRBV6-5 and TRBJ2-7; 9 bases are a match to TRBD1. Trimming took 9 bases from V and 5 from J; bases not matched to a gene: 8. Per germline, CDR1 MNHEY and CDR2 SVGAGI. The CDR3 length is 13 residues. CDR3: CASTRTGEHEQYF. Written as DNA, the CDR3 is TGTGCCAGTACCCGGACAGGGGAACACGAGCAGTACTTC.

The chain uses TRBV5-4 and TRBJ1-5; D not resolved. The CDR3 consists of 13 residues. V dropped 4 bases and J dropped 0 bases, with 5 bases sitting between them. Germline V gene data show CDR1 as SGHNT and CDR2 as YYREEE (reference sequence). CDR3 sequence reads: CASSLDSNQPQHF. The CDR3 nucleotides are TGTGCCAGCAGCCTAGATAGCAATCAGCCCCAGCATTTT.